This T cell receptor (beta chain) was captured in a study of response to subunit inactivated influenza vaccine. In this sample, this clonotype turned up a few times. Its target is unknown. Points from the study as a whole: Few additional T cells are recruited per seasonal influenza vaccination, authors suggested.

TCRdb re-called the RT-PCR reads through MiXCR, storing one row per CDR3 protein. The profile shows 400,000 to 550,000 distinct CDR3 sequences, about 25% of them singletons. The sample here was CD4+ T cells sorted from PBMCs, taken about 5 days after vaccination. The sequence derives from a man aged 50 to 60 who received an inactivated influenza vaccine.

CDR3 amino acids: CSASRDMNTEAFF. As DNA, the CDR3 is TGCAGCGCCAGCAGGGATATGAACACTGAAGCTTTCTTT. The chain recombines TRBV29-1 with TRBJ1-1; tentative D call: TRBD1 (5 bases). V was trimmed by 7 bases and J by 0 bases, leaving 12 bases between them. This CDR3 spans 13 amino acids. Germline CDR1 SQVTM, CDR2 ANQGSEA.